A selection of T cell receptor beta chains follows, all from one sample in a study of T cell repertoires in cytomegalovirus infection. TCRdb processed the reads anew with MiXCR; each CDR3 protein has one entry. The sample holds approximately 110,000 distinct CDR3 sequences, around 31% seen once. Their target antigens are unknown. The material sequenced was CD8+ T cells from cultured PBMCs, taken from culture after CMV antigen stimulation. Receptor source: a human donor in good health (CMV status not recorded). Some clones in this sample may be carry-over from other donors' samples. The CDR3 runs from the conserved cysteine through the conserved F or W. Fields, in order: D gene, V gene, clone size, J gene, CDR3 DNA, CDR3 protein. D genes are given only for firm matches. Only part of the rows carry a size: once, few, many, or a class if the clone is expanded.

>.|TRBV6-2/TRBV6-3|.|TRBJ2-6
TGTGCCAGCAGCCTTATAGGGGGGATCGGGGCCAACGTCCTGACTTTC
CASSLIGGIGANVLTF
>.|TRBV7-8|once|TRBJ2-5
TGTGCCAGCAGCTTAGCGCCCCAGGGGAGAGAGACCCAGTACTTC
CASSLAPQGRETQYF
>TRBD1|TRBV27|few|TRBJ2-7
TGTGCCAGCAGACGAGACAGGGACTCCTACGAGCAGTACTTC
CASRRDRDSYEQYF
>.|TRBV4-1|few|TRBJ2-7
TGCGCCAGCAGCCAAAATAGCGTCGGGCACTACGAGCAGTACTTC
CASSQNSVGHYEQYF
>.|TRBV6-6|.|TRBJ1-1
TGTGCCAGCAGTTACGCCCGGGGGACCCAAATGAACACTGAAGCTTTCTTT
CASSYARGTQMNTEAFF
>.|TRBV28|.|TRBJ1-2
TGTGCCAGCAGTTTAACGGGCGGGACTAACTATGGCTACACCTTC
CASSLTGGTNYGYTF
>.|TRBV7-2|once|TRBJ1-2
TGTGCCAGCATCACCAGGGGCTATGGCTACACCTTC
CASITRGYGYTF
>TRBD2|TRBV6-4|.|TRBJ2-5
TGTGCCAGCAGTGTTTGGGGGGGAGAGACCCAGTACTTC
CASSVWGGETQYF
>TRBD1|TRBV7-9|.|TRBJ2-3
TGTGCCAGCACCCTGAGGCAGGGGGAATTCGCGACAGATACGCAGTATTTT
CASTLRQGEFATDTQYF
>TRBD1|TRBV7-9|many|TRBJ1-1
TGTGCCAGCAGCACAGGAACCGCAGGGGGGACTGAAGCTTTCTTT
CASSTGTAGGTEAFF
>.|TRBV28|.|TRBJ2-1
TGTGCCAGCAGTTTAGTCCGCCAGGGTGGATACAATGAGCAGTTCTTC
CASSLVRQGGYNEQFF
>.|TRBV7-2|.|TRBJ1-5
TGTGCCAGCAGCTTAACTCTAACAGGTCAGCCCCAGCATTTT
CASSLTLTGQPQHF
>.|TRBV6-2/TRBV6-3|.|TRBJ2-1
TGTGCCAGCAGTTACCCCCCCAATGAGCAGTTCTTC
CASSYPPNEQFF
>.|TRBV10-3|.|TRBJ2-2
TGTGCCATCAGTGAGGACCCCGACCACGGCGCGAACACCGGGGAGCTGTTTTTT
CAISEDPDHGANTGELFF
>.|TRBV5-5|few|TRBJ2-7
TGTGCCAGCAGCTTGAGTTACAGTCAAGCCTACGAGCAGTACTTC
CASSLSYSQAYEQYF
>.|TRBV6-1|.|TRBJ2-1
TGTGCCAGCAGCCGGTCCCACTCTCTGAGGCGGTACTGGGAGCAGTTCTTC
CASSRSHSLRRYWEQFF
>.|TRBV7-9|few|TRBJ1-1
TGTGCCAGCAGCTCTTACACCGACACTGAAGCTTTCTTT
CASSSYTDTEAFF
>TRBD1|TRBV14|few|TRBJ2-7
TGTGCCAGCAGCCAATGGGGACAGCCCTACGAGCAGTACTTC
CASSQWGQPYEQYF
>.|TRBV27|.|TRBJ2-7
TGTGCCAGCAGTTTCGGGGTATCGGGAGAGCAGTACTTC
CASSFGVSGEQYF
>TRBD2|TRBV5-6|.|TRBJ2-7
TGTGCCAGCTCCCGGGGGGACCTCGCCTACGAGCAGTACTTC
CASSRGDLAYEQYF